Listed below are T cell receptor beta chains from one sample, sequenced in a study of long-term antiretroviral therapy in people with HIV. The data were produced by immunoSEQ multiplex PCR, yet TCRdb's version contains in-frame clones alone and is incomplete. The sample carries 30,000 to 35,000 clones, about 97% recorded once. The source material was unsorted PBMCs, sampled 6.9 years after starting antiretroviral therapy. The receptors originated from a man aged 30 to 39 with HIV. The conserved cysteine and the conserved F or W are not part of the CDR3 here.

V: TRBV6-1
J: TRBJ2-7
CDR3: ASSVTSGGSYEQY

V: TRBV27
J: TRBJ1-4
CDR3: ASRTYRGPVGTNEKLF

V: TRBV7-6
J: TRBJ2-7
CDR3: ASSTAAGSSYEQY

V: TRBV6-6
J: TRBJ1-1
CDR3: ASSYDRGRGTEAF

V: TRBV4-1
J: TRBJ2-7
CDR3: ASSPDRAYYEQY

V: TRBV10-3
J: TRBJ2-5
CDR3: AISRGRNQETQY

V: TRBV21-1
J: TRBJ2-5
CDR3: ASTSLGFGETQY

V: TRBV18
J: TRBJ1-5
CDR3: ASSPPEGPQH

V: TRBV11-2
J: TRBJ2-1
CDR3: ASTSRDRHNEQF

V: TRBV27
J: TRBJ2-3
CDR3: ASSLVLARITDTQY

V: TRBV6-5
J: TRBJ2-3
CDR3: ASSLGTGDPDTQY

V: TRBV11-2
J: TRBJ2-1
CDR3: ASSLDSWDLV

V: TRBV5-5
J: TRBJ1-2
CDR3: ASSTDRLVWGYT

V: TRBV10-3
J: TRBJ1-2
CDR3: AIRQGTNYGYT

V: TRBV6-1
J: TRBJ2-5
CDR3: ANLGGGAGETQY

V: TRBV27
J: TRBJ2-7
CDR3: ASSPAGRAGGYEQY

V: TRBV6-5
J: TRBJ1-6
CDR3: ASSSLGTGNSPLH

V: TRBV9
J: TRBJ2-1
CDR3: ASSVDGRRGNLGYNEQF

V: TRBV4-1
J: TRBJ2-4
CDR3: ASSPRVPGDIQY

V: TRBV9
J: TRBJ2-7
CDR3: ASSVGGPPYEQY

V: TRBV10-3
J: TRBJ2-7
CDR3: AISSQGGNSYEQY

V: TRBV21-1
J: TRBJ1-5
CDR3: ATQKQGAYSNQPQH

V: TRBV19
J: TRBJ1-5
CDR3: ASSPQNSNQPQH

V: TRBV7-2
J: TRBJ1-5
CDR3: ASSPDTQRGQPQH

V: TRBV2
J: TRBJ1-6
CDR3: ASSERHGNSPLH

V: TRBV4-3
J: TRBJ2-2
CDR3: ASRPPGLAGVDTGELF

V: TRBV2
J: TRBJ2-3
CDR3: ALSRREEADTQY

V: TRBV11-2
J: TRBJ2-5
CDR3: ASSPATSVETQY

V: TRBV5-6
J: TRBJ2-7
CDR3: ASSPKGQGSAEQY

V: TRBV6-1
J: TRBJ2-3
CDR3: ASSRDRELDTQY

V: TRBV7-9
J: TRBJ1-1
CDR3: ASSLASPV

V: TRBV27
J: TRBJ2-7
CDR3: ASSSGTGVSYEQY

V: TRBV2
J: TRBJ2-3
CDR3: ASRNFGLAGVLIAVNTQY

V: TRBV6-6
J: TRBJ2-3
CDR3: ASASGKDTQY

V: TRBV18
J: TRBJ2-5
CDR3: ASSPLFPGGPSQETQY

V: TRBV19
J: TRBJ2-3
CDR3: ASSRQGLTQY

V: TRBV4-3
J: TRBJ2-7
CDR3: ASSQVFQGAYEQY

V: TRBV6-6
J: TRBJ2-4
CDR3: ASRSTRMANIQY

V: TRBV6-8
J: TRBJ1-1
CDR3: ASSNTHRVKAF

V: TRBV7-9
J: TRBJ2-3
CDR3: ASSSELAGAYDTQY

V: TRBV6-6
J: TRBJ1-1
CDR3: ATRTGRMNTEAF